Listed below are T cell receptor beta chains from one sample, sequenced in a study of cytomegalovirus exposure and HLA in healthy donors. Clones were read by immunoSEQ multiplex PCR, and TCRdb kept only the in-frame ones, dropping some. The table lists around 180,000 clones, roughly 77% of them singletons. Sequencing used PBMCs. The receptors were gathered from a woman between 50 and 59 years old in good health and CMV-seronegative. Both conserved end residues are part of each CDR3. The D gene is left open where the match is weak. Clone sizes are given selectively: once, few, many, or a class where the clone is expanded.

len: 17
d_gene: TRBD2
j_gene: TRBJ2-1
abundance: .
v_gene: TRBV4-1
CDR3aa: CASSQERTSGTNNEQFF
CDR3nt: TGCGCCAGCAGCCAAGAAAGAACTAGCGGGACAAACAATGAGCAGTTCTTC

len: 14
d_gene: .
j_gene: TRBJ1-6
abundance: .
v_gene: TRBV18
CDR3aa: CASSPRPGASPLHF
CDR3nt: TGTGCCAGCTCACCAAGACCAGGGGCCTCACCCCTCCACTTT

len: 14
d_gene: TRBD2
j_gene: TRBJ2-5
abundance: .
v_gene: TRBV5-1
CDR3aa: CASGLAGPQETQYF
CDR3nt: TGCGCCAGTGGACTAGCGGGACCTCAAGAGACCCAGTACTTC

len: 18
d_gene: TRBD2
j_gene: TRBJ2-4
abundance: .
v_gene: TRBV6-4
CDR3aa: CASSDSLRKREGVNIQYF
CDR3nt: TGTGCCAGCAGTGACTCCCTTAGGAAGCGGGAGGGCGTAAACATTCAGTACTTC

len: 18
d_gene: .
j_gene: TRBJ2-3
abundance: .
v_gene: TRBV28
CDR3aa: CASSYSPLTATGTDTQYF
CDR3nt: TGTGCCAGCAGTTACTCACCTTTGACGGCGACAGGCACAGATACGCAGTATTTT

len: 15
d_gene: .
j_gene: TRBJ2-7
abundance: .
v_gene: TRBV15
CDR3aa: CATSRDRQRPYEQYF
CDR3nt: TGTGCCACCAGCAGAGATCGGCAGAGGCCCTACGAGCAGTACTTC

len: 14
d_gene: .
j_gene: TRBJ2-3
abundance: .
v_gene: TRBV5-1
CDR3aa: CASSLKEGVSTQYF
CDR3nt: TGCGCCAGCAGCTTGAAAGAGGGTGTGAGTACGCAGTATTTT

len: 14
d_gene: TRBD2
j_gene: TRBJ2-2
abundance: .
v_gene: TRBV27
CDR3aa: CASRRSGITGELFF
CDR3nt: TGTGCCAGCAGACGGAGCGGGATCACCGGGGAGCTGTTTTTT

len: 16
d_gene: .
j_gene: TRBJ1-4
abundance: .
v_gene: TRBV7-9
CDR3aa: CASSLTQGSSGEKLFF
CDR3nt: TGTGCCAGCAGCTTAACACAGGGTAGCAGCGGCGAAAAACTGTTTTTT

len: 13
d_gene: .
j_gene: TRBJ2-1
abundance: .
v_gene: TRBV6-4
CDR3aa: CASSDQAYNEQFF
CDR3nt: TGTGCCAGCAGTGACCAGGCCTACAATGAGCAGTTCTTC

len: 15
d_gene: .
j_gene: TRBJ2-5
abundance: .
v_gene: TRBV4-2
CDR3aa: CASSRQVGFQETQYF
CDR3nt: TGTGCCAGCAGCCGACAAGTCGGTTTTCAAGAGACCCAGTACTTC

len: 15
d_gene: TRBD1
j_gene: TRBJ2-7
abundance: .
v_gene: TRBV18
CDR3aa: CASSPYGQGSYEQYF
CDR3nt: TGTGCCAGCTCACCCTACGGACAGGGCTCCTACGAGCAGTACTTC

len: 18
d_gene: TRBD2
j_gene: TRBJ2-1
abundance: .
v_gene: TRBV11-2
CDR3aa: CASSLLRGAGGAGNEQFF
CDR3nt: TGTGCCAGCAGCTTACTGCGAGGAGCGGGGGGGGCCGGCAATGAGCAGTTCTTC

len: 16
d_gene: TRBD1
j_gene: TRBJ1-3
abundance: .
v_gene: TRBV4-3
CDR3aa: CASSQSTGVPGNTIYF
CDR3nt: TGCGCCAGCAGCCAATCCACAGGGGTCCCTGGAAACACCATATATTTT

len: 15
d_gene: .
j_gene: TRBJ2-1
abundance: .
v_gene: TRBV4-3
CDR3aa: CASSQVGATENEQFF
CDR3nt: TGCGCCAGCAGCCAAGTTGGGGCGACAGAAAATGAGCAGTTCTTC

len: 16
d_gene: .
j_gene: TRBJ1-1
abundance: .
v_gene: TRBV18
CDR3aa: CASSPGTSAMNTEAFF
CDR3nt: TGTGCCAGCTCCCCCGGGACATCGGCCATGAACACTGAAGCTTTCTTT

len: 15
d_gene: .
j_gene: TRBJ2-7
abundance: .
v_gene: TRBV5-1
CDR3aa: CASSSEGGVTREQYF
CDR3nt: TGCGCCAGCAGCTCGGAAGGTGGGGTGACTAGAGAGCAGTACTTC

len: 15
d_gene: TRBD1
j_gene: TRBJ2-7
abundance: .
v_gene: TRBV15
CDR3aa: CATSSGQARTYEQYF
CDR3nt: TGTGCCACCAGCAGCGGACAGGCACGTACCTACGAGCAGTACTTC

len: 16
d_gene: .
j_gene: TRBJ2-1
abundance: .
v_gene: TRBV11-2
CDR3aa: CASSLGIAGPYNEQFF
CDR3nt: TGTGCCAGCAGCTTAGGGATCGCGGGACCGTACAATGAGCAGTTCTTC

len: 16
d_gene: .
j_gene: TRBJ2-2
abundance: .
v_gene: TRBV7-3
CDR3aa: CASSLTPLRNTGELFF
CDR3nt: TGTGCCAGCAGCCTGACTCCTCTGAGGAACACCGGGGAGCTGTTTTTT

len: 15
d_gene: .
j_gene: TRBJ2-7
abundance: few
v_gene: TRBV14
CDR3aa: CASSQAEAGPYEQYF
CDR3nt: TGTGCCAGCAGCCAAGCGGAAGCGGGTCCCTACGAGCAGTACTTC

len: 15
d_gene: TRBD1
j_gene: TRBJ2-7
abundance: .
v_gene: TRBV10-3
CDR3aa: CAISPGQGATYEQYF
CDR3nt: TGTGCCATCAGCCCGGGACAGGGGGCAACTTACGAGCAGTACTTC

len: 15
d_gene: TRBD1
j_gene: TRBJ1-1
abundance: .
v_gene: TRBV6-1
CDR3aa: CASSGNRGRYTEAFF
CDR3nt: TGTGCCAGCAGTGGAAACAGGGGGCGGTACACTGAAGCTTTCTTT

len: 15
d_gene: .
j_gene: TRBJ1-5
abundance: .
v_gene: TRBV6-1
CDR3aa: CASSLDSNSNQPQHF
CDR3nt: TGTGCCAGCAGTTTGGACAGCAATAGCAATCAGCCCCAGCATTTT

len: 14
d_gene: .
j_gene: TRBJ2-7
abundance: .
v_gene: TRBV28
CDR3aa: CASKGQAGYYEQYF
CDR3nt: TGTGCCAGCAAGGGGCAGGCCGGATATTACGAGCAGTACTTC

len: 15
d_gene: .
j_gene: TRBJ2-5
abundance: .
v_gene: TRBV9
CDR3aa: CASSAHRGGVETQYF
CDR3nt: TGTGCCAGCAGCGCCCACAGGGGAGGAGTAGAGACCCAGTACTTC

len: 17
d_gene: TRBD2
j_gene: TRBJ2-3
abundance: .
v_gene: TRBV4-2
CDR3aa: CASSQVGGGTTTHTQYF
CDR3nt: TGTGCCAGCAGCCAAGTCGGGGGGGGGACTACCACTCATACGCAGTATTTT

len: 18
d_gene: TRBD1
j_gene: TRBJ2-2
abundance: .
v_gene: TRBV14
CDR3aa: CASSQVPDRVGRNGELFF
CDR3nt: TGTGCCAGCAGCCAAGTCCCTGACAGGGTGGGAAGGAACGGGGAGCTGTTTTTT

len: 17
d_gene: TRBD1
j_gene: TRBJ1-4
abundance: .
v_gene: TRBV28
CDR3aa: CASSSRGQGTSNEKLFF
CDR3nt: TGTGCCAGCAGTTCCCGTGGACAGGGGACATCTAATGAAAAACTGTTTTTT

len: 14
d_gene: .
j_gene: TRBJ1-2
abundance: .
v_gene: TRBV30
CDR3aa: CAWRLPGENYGYTF
CDR3nt: TGTGCCTGGAGGCTCCCGGGGGAGAACTATGGCTACACCTTC

len: 13
d_gene: .
j_gene: TRBJ2-7
abundance: once
v_gene: TRBV27
CDR3aa: CASSSGRAYEQYF
CDR3nt: TGTGCCAGCAGTTCTGGGCGCGCCTACGAGCAGTACTTC

len: 16
d_gene: .
j_gene: TRBJ1-1
abundance: .
v_gene: TRBV21-1
CDR3aa: CASRKDRGHPDTEAFF
CDR3nt: TGTGCCAGCAGGAAAGACAGGGGGCACCCAGACACTGAAGCTTTCTTT

len: 15
d_gene: TRBD1
j_gene: TRBJ1-5
abundance: .
v_gene: TRBV6-1
CDR3aa: CASSTDRVSNQPQHF
CDR3nt: TGTGCCAGCAGTACGGACAGGGTTAGCAATCAGCCCCAGCATTTT

len: 16
d_gene: .
j_gene: TRBJ2-2
abundance: .
v_gene: TRBV11-3
CDR3aa: CASSLSRGARTGELFF
CDR3nt: TGTGCCAGCAGCTTAAGCAGGGGGGCCCGAACCGGGGAGCTGTTTTTT

len: 12
d_gene: .
j_gene: TRBJ2-1
abundance: few
v_gene: TRBV29-1
CDR3aa: CSVDRETDEQFF
CDR3nt: TGCAGCGTTGATCGGGAGACCGATGAGCAGTTCTTC

len: 16
d_gene: TRBD1
j_gene: TRBJ1-5
abundance: .
v_gene: TRBV19
CDR3aa: CASSTPGQGVNQPQHF
CDR3nt: TGTGCCAGTAGTACACCGGGACAGGGTGTGAATCAGCCCCAGCATTTT

len: 17
d_gene: TRBD2
j_gene: TRBJ2-2
abundance: .
v_gene: TRBV10-3
CDR3aa: CAIRGGLAGENTGELFF
CDR3nt: TGTGCCATCAGGGGGGGACTAGCGGGGGAGAACACCGGGGAGCTGTTTTTT

len: 14
d_gene: .
j_gene: TRBJ2-5
abundance: .
v_gene: TRBV7-9
CDR3aa: CASSFLGLQETQYF
CDR3nt: TGTGCCAGCAGCTTTTTGGGGCTCCAAGAGACCCAGTACTTC

len: 15
d_gene: TRBD1
j_gene: TRBJ2-7
abundance: few
v_gene: TRBV5-8
CDR3aa: CASSTGQGSSDEQYF
CDR3nt: TGTGCCAGCAGCACTGGACAGGGGAGTTCAGATGAGCAGTACTTC

len: 15
d_gene: TRBD1
j_gene: TRBJ2-3
abundance: .
v_gene: TRBV5-4
CDR3aa: CASSSATGGKDTQYF
CDR3nt: TGTGCCAGCAGCTCGGCTACAGGGGGCAAAGATACGCAGTATTTT

len: 14
d_gene: .
j_gene: TRBJ2-5
abundance: once
v_gene: TRBV28
CDR3aa: CASSPRGGKETQYF
CDR3nt: TGTGCCAGCAGCCCGAGAGGGGGAAAAGAGACCCAGTACTTC

len: 16
d_gene: TRBD1
j_gene: TRBJ1-2
abundance: .
v_gene: TRBV5-4
CDR3aa: CASSLRTGTFPYGYTF
CDR3nt: TGTGCCAGCAGCTTGCGGACAGGGACATTTCCCTATGGCTACACCTTC

len: 15
d_gene: TRBD2
j_gene: TRBJ2-1
abundance: .
v_gene: TRBV5-1
CDR3aa: CASTPLAGISDEQFF
CDR3nt: TGCGCCAGCACTCCCCTAGCGGGAATATCGGATGAGCAGTTCTTC

len: 14
d_gene: .
j_gene: TRBJ1-1
abundance: .
v_gene: TRBV4-1
CDR3aa: CASSLQARITEAFF
CDR3nt: TGCGCCAGCAGCCTACAGGCTAGGATCACTGAAGCTTTCTTT

len: 19
d_gene: .
j_gene: TRBJ2-6
abundance: few
v_gene: TRBV4-3
CDR3aa: CASSHGSGGTSSGANVLTF
CDR3nt: TGCGCCAGCAGCCACGGTTCCGGGGGAACAAGCTCTGGGGCCAACGTCCTGACTTTC

len: 17
d_gene: .
j_gene: TRBJ2-3
abundance: .
v_gene: TRBV9
CDR3aa: CASSVDGLAVGTDTQYF
CDR3nt: TGTGCCAGCAGCGTAGATGGGCTAGCCGTCGGCACAGATACGCAGTATTTT

len: 15
d_gene: .
j_gene: TRBJ1-1
abundance: few
v_gene: TRBV11-2
CDR3aa: CASSLIRATGRSAFF
CDR3nt: TGTGCCAGCAGCTTAATTAGGGCGACGGGGAGGAGTGCTTTCTTT

len: 16
d_gene: TRBD2
j_gene: TRBJ2-7
abundance: .
v_gene: TRBV5-6
CDR3aa: CASSARLAGVSYEQYF
CDR3nt: TGTGCCAGCAGCGCCAGACTAGCGGGGGTCTCCTACGAGCAGTACTTC

len: 17
d_gene: TRBD2
j_gene: TRBJ2-1
abundance: .
v_gene: TRBV7-8
CDR3aa: CASSLGLAGVRVVEQFF
CDR3nt: TGTGCCAGCAGCTTAGGACTAGCGGGAGTCCGCGTCGTTGAGCAGTTCTTC

len: 16
d_gene: .
j_gene: TRBJ2-7
abundance: .
v_gene: TRBV27
CDR3aa: CASSLVRGQRSYEQYF
CDR3nt: TGTGCCAGCAGTTTAGTGCGGGGGCAACGCTCCTACGAGCAGTACTTC

len: 13
d_gene: .
j_gene: TRBJ2-1
abundance: .
v_gene: TRBV7-9
CDR3aa: CASSREVENEQFF
CDR3nt: TGTGCCAGCAGTCGCGAGGTTGAAAATGAGCAGTTCTTC

len: 14
d_gene: TRBD1
j_gene: TRBJ2-7
abundance: .
v_gene: TRBV18
CDR3aa: CASSPTKTGNEQYF
CDR3nt: TGTGCCAGCTCACCAACAAAGACAGGGAACGAGCAGTACTTC

len: 12
d_gene: TRBD1
j_gene: TRBJ1-2
abundance: .
v_gene: TRBV6-5
CDR3aa: CAGYRGGYGYTF
CDR3nt: TGTGCCGGTTACAGGGGGGGCTATGGCTACACCTTC

len: 12
d_gene: .
j_gene: TRBJ2-7
abundance: .
v_gene: TRBV2
CDR3aa: CASRTDSYEQYF
CDR3nt: TGTGCCAGCAGGACAGACTCCTACGAGCAGTACTTC

len: 14
d_gene: TRBD2
j_gene: TRBJ2-7
abundance: .
v_gene: TRBV15
CDR3aa: CATSTTSGSWKQYF
CDR3nt: TGTGCCACCAGCACCACTAGCGGGAGTTGGAAGCAGTACTTC

len: 15
d_gene: TRBD1
j_gene: TRBJ1-5
abundance: .
v_gene: TRBV19
CDR3aa: CASRANRGDNQPQHF
CDR3nt: TGTGCCAGTAGAGCCAACAGGGGGGACAATCAGCCCCAGCATTTT